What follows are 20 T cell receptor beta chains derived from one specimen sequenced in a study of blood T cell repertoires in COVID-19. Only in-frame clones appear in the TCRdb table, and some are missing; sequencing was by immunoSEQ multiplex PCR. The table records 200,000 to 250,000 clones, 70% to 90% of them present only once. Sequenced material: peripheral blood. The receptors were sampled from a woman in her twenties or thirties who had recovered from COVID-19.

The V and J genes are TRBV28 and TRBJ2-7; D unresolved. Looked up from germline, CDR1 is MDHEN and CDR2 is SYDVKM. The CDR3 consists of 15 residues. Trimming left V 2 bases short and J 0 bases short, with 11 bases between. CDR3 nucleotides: TGTGCCAGCAGTTTAGGCACAGAGAGCTCCTACGAGCAGTACTTC. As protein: CASSLGTESSYEQYF.

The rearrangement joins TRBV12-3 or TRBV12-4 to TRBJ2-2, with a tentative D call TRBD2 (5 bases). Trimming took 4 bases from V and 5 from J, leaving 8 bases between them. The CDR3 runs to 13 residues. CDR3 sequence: CASSWTQTGELFF. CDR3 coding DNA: TGTGCCAGCAGTTGGACTCAAACCGGGGAGCTGTTTTTT.

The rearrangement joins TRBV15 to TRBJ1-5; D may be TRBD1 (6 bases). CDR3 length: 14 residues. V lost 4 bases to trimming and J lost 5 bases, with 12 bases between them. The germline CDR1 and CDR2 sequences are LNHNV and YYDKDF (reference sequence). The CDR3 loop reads CATSTREGDQPQHF. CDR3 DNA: TGTGCCACCAGCACGCGGGAGGGGGATCAGCCCCAGCATTTT.

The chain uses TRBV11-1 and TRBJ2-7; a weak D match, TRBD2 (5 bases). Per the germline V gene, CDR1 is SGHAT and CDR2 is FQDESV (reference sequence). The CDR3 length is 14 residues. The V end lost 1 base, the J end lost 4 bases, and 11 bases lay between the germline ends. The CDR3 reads CASSLGGFMYEQYF. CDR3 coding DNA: TGTGCCAGCAGCTTAGGAGGGTTCATGTACGAGCAGTACTTC. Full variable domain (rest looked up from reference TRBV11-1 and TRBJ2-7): EAEVAQSPRYKITEKSQAVAFWCDPISGHATLYWYRQILGQGPELLVQFQDESVVDDSQLPKDRFSAERLKGVDSTLKIQPAELGDSAMYLCASSLGGFMYEQYFGPGTRLTVT.

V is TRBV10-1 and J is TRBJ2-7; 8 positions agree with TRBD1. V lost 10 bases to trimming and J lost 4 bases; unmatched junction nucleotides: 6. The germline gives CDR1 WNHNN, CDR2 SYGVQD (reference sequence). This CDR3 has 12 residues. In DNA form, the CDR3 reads TGCGCCATTACAGGGGGAAATTACGAGCAGTACTTC. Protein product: CAITGGNYEQYF.

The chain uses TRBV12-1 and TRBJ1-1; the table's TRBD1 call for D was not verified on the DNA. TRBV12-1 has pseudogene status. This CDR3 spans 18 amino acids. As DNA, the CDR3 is TGTGCCAGCAGCCCACCTTTCAGACAGGAACTACCTAACACTGAAGCTTTCTTT. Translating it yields CASSPPFRQELPNTEAFF.

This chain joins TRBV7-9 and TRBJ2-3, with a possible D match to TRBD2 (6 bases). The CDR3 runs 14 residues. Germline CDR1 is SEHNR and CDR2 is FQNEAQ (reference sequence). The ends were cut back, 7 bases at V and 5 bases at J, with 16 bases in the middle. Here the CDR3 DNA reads TGTGCCAGCAAAGTGGGGGGTCGTGTAGATACGCAGTATTTT. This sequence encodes CASKVGGRVDTQYF.

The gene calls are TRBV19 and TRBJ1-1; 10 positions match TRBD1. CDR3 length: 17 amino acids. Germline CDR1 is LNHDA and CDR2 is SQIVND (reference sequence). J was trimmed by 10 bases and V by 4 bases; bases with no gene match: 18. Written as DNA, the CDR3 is TGTGCCAGTAGTAAGCCCGGGACAGGGGAGGTCGATGTGGGAGCTTTCTTT. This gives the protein CASSKPGTGEVDVGAFF.

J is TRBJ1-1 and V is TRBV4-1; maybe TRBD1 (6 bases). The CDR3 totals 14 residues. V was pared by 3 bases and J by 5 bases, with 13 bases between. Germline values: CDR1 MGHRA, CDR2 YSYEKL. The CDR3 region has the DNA TGCGCCAGCAGCCACAACAGGGATTTAACTGAAGCTTTCTTT. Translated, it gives CASSHNRDLTEAFF.

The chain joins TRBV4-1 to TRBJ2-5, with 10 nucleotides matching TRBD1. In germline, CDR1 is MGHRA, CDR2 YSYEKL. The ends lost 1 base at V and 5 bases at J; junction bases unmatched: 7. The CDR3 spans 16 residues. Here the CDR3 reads CASSQVSRTGGETQYF. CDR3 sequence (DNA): TGCGCCAGCAGCCAAGTTTCTAGGACAGGGGGTGAGACCCAGTACTTC.

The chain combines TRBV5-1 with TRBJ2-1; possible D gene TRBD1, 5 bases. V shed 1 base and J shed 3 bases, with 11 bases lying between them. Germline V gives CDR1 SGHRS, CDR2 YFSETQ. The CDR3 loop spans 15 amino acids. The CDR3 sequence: CASSLQGANYNEQFF. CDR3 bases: TGCGCCAGCAGCTTGCAAGGGGCAAACTACAATGAGCAGTTCTTC.

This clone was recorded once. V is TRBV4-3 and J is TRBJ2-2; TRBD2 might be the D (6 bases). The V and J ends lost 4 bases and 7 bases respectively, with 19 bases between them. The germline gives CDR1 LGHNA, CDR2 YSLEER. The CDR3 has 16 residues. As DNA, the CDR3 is TGCGCCAGCAGCCTCCAAACGCAGGGAGGAGACGGGGAGCTGTTTTTT. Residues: CASSLQTQGGDGELFF.

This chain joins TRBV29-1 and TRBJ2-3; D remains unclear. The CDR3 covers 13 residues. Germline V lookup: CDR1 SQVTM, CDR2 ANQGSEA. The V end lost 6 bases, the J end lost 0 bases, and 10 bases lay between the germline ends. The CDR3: CSVNSPSTDTQYF. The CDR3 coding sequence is TGCAGCGTAAACAGCCCTAGCACAGATACGCAGTATTTT.

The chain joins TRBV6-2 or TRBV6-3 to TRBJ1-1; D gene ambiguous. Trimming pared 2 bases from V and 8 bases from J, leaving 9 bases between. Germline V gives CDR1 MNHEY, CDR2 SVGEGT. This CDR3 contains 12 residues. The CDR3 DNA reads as TGTGCCAGCAGTTACGACCAGGTCGAAGCTTTCTTT. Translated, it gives CASSYDQVEAFF.

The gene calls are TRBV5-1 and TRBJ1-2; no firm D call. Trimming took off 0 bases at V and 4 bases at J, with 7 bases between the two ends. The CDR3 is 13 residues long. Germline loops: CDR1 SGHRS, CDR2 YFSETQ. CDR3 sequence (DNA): TGCGCCAGCAGCTTGGAACGGGGCTATGGCTACACCTTC. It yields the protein CASSLERGYGYTF.

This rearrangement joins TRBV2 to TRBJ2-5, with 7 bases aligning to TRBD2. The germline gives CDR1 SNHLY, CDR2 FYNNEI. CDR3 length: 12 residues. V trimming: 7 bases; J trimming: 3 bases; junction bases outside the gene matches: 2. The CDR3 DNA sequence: TGTGCCAGCACTACTAGCGAAGAGACCCAGTACTTC. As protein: CASTTSEETQYF.

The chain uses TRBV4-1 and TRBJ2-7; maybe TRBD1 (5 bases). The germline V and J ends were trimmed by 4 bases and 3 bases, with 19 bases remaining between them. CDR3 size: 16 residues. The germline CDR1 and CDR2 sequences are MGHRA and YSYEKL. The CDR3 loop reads CASSLLSVGEHYEQYF. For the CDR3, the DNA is TGCGCCAGCAGCCTTCTGTCGGTAGGGGAACACTACGAGCAGTACTTC.

The CDR3 nucleotides read TGTGCCAGCAGTGAGGGGGGGCTCGGTGAGCAGTTCTTC. Its translation is CASSEGGLGEQFF. This sequence joins TRBV2 and TRBJ2-1, with D perhaps TRBD2 (7 bases). Germline-derived CDR1 and CDR2 are SNHLY and FYNNEI. V dropped 3 bases and J dropped 9 bases, with 12 bases sitting between them. The CDR3 is made up of 13 amino acids.

CDR3 amino acids: CASSGPDGELFF. DNA of the CDR3: TGTGCCAGCAGTGGGCCGGACGGGGAGCTGTTTTTT. This chain uses TRBV7-9 with TRBJ2-2; D uncertain. V dropped 6 bases and J dropped 7 bases, with 9 bases sitting between them. CDR1 and CDR2 from the germline V gene are SEHNR and FQNEAQ (reference sequence). The CDR3 totals 12 residues.

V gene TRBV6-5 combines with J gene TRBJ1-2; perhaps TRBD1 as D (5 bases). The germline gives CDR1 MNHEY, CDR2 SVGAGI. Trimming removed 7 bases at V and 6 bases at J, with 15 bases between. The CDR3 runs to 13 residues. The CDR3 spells CASTTPPGDGYTF. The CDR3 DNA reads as TGTGCCAGCACCACCCCGCCGGGGGATGGCTACACCTTC.